A selection of T cell receptor beta chains follows, all from one sample in a study of yellow fever vaccine responses in identical twins. TCRdb passed the RT-PCR reads through MiXCR, listing each CDR3 protein once. Here the sample spans approximately 300 distinct CDR3 sequences, about 70% being singletons. Material: T cells from blood (PBMCs), unsorted or a sorted subset (not recorded which), obtained before or after yellow fever vaccination (not recorded which). The receptor set was obtained from a female donor who received the yellow fever vaccine. CDR3s include the opening cysteine and the closing phenylalanine or tryptophan. A D gene is named only where the DNA matches it firmly. A row's size may be missing; if present it is once, few, many or a size class.

d_gene,abundance,j_gene,v_gene,CDR3aa,CDR3nt
.,.,TRBJ1-2,TRBV11-1,CASSLQGLGTGYTF,TGTGCCAGCAGCCTACAGGGCCTAGGTACCGGCTACACCTTC
.,.,TRBJ1-1,TRBV6-5,CASSSPGHRLNTEAFF,TGTGCCAGCAGTTCGCCGGGACACCGACTTAACACTGAAGCTTTCTTT
.,.,TRBJ2-7,TRBV2,CASSEVTTYEQYF,TGTGCCAGCAGTGAAGTGACTACCTACGAGCAGTACTTC
.,.,TRBJ2-7,TRBV6-2/TRBV6-3,CASRAEIYEQYF,TGTGCCAGCAGGGCTGAGATTTACGAGCAGTACTTC
TRBD2,.,TRBJ2-1,TRBV4-3,CASSLGGENEQFF,TGCGCCAGCAGCCTGGGGGGGGAGAATGAGCAGTTCTTC
.,.,TRBJ2-1,TRBV6-5,CASSYSGSPNEQFF,TGTGCCAGCAGTTACTCCGGGAGTCCCAATGAGCAGTTCTTC
.,.,TRBJ2-1,TRBV5-1,CASSLDPFAYNEQFF,TGCGCCAGCAGCTTGGACCCGTTCGCCTACAATGAGCAGTTCTTC
.,few,TRBJ1-1,TRBV5-6,CASSLVGRWTEAFF,TGTGCCAGCAGCTTGGTTGGGAGGTGGACTGAAGCTTTCTTT
TRBD2,.,TRBJ2-1,TRBV4-3,CASSQDSGSSYNEQFF,TGCGCCAGCAGCCAGGATAGCGGGAGCTCCTACAATGAGCAGTTCTTC
.,.,TRBJ2-2,TRBV11-3,CASTPDRGSGELFF,TGTGCCAGCACCCCAGATCGCGGGTCCGGGGAGCTGTTTTTT
.,few,TRBJ1-5,TRBV23-1,CASSQSGQPQHF,TGCGCCAGCAGTCAATCAGGACAGCCCCAGCATTTT
.,.,TRBJ1-2,TRBV7-2,CASSLPRNYGYTF,TGTGCCAGCAGCTTACCGCGTAACTATGGCTACACCTTC
TRBD2,.,TRBJ2-1,TRBV4-2,CASSPQEAGGRYNEQFF,TGTGCCAGCAGCCCCCAAGAGGCGGGAGGGAGGTACAATGAGCAGTTCTTC
.,.,TRBJ2-7,TRBV11-2,CASSLGPWGEVPYEQYF,TGTGCCAGCAGCTTAGGCCCCTGGGGGGAGGTCCCCTACGAGCAGTACTTC
TRBD1,.,TRBJ2-5,TRBV11-2,CASSPWDSPQETQYF,TGTGCCAGCAGCCCCTGGGACAGCCCCCAAGAGACCCAGTACTTC
TRBD2,.,TRBJ2-3,TRBV11-3,CASSLSSGSTDTQYF,TGTGCCAGCAGCTTATCTAGCGGGAGCACAGATACGCAGTATTTT
.,few,TRBJ1-4,TRBV23-1,CASSQFPATNEKLFF,TGCGCCAGCAGTCAATTTCCAGCAACTAATGAAAAACTGTTTTTT
.,.,TRBJ2-7,TRBV23-1,CARVRVFSYEQYF,TGCGCCAGAGTGAGGGTCTTCTCCTACGAGCAGTACTTC
.,few,TRBJ1-1,TRBV10-1,CASSESRLRTEAFF,TGCGCCAGCAGTGAGTCACGGCTTCGGACTGAAGCTTTCTTT
.,.,TRBJ2-7,TRBV29-1,CSVTSSYEQYF,TGCAGCGTGACGAGCTCCTACGAGCAGTACTTC
TRBD2,.,TRBJ2-1,TRBV13,CASTRGLAGNEQFF,TGTGCCAGCACCCGGGGGCTAGCGGGCAATGAGCAGTTCTTC
.,.,TRBJ1-2,TRBV29-1,CSDQQGLDGYTF,TGCAGCGACCAACAGGGTCTGGATGGCTACACCTTC
.,.,TRBJ2-3,TRBV11-1,CASSLALSSPADTQYF,TGTGCCAGCAGCTTAGCGCTTTCTTCCCCGGCAGATACGCAGTATTTT
.,.,TRBJ1-3,TRBV9,CASSVGLSGNTIYF,TGTGCCAGCAGCGTAGGCCTTTCTGGAAACACCATATATTTT
.,.,TRBJ1-3,TRBV23-1,CASSPRQDGNTIYF,TGCGCCAGCAGTCCTAGACAGGATGGAAACACCATATATTTT
.,once,TRBJ2-1,TRBV21-1,CASSKEDGRSSYNEQFF,TGTGCCAGCAGCAAAGAGGACGGACGCAGCTCCTACAATGAGCAGTTCTTC
.,.,TRBJ1-2,TRBV23-1,CASSQFDWDGYTF,TGCGCCAGCAGTCAATTCGACTGGGATGGCTACACCTTC
TRBD1,.,TRBJ1-2,TRBV23-1,CASSPTPGQGSSVYGYTF,TGCGCCAGCAGTCCCACTCCGGGACAGGGTAGCTCTGTGTATGGCTACACCTTC